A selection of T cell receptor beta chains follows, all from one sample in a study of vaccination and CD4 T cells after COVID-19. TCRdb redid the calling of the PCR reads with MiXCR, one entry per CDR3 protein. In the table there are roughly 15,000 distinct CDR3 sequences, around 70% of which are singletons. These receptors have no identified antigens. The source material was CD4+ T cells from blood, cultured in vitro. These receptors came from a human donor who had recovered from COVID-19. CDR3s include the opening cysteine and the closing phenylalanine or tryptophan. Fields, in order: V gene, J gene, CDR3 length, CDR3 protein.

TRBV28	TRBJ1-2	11	CAVSANYGYTF
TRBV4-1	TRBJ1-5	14	CASARTEGNQPQHF
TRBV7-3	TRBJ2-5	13	CASSLKDGETQYF
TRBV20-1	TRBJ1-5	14	CSARKSGWNQPQHF
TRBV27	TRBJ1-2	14	CASSSNNQGYGYTF
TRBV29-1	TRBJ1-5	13	CSVGGGFNQPQHF
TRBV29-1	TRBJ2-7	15	CSVEQPTGFSYEQYF
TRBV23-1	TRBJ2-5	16	CASSLNTGEFKETQYF
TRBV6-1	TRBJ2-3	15	CASSLRDRVTDTQYF
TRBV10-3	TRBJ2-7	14	CAIRAGTGNNEQYF
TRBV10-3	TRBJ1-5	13	CAISEDTNQPQHF
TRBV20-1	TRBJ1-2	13	CSARGPQGHGYTF
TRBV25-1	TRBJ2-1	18	CASSPQGPGLAANNEQFF